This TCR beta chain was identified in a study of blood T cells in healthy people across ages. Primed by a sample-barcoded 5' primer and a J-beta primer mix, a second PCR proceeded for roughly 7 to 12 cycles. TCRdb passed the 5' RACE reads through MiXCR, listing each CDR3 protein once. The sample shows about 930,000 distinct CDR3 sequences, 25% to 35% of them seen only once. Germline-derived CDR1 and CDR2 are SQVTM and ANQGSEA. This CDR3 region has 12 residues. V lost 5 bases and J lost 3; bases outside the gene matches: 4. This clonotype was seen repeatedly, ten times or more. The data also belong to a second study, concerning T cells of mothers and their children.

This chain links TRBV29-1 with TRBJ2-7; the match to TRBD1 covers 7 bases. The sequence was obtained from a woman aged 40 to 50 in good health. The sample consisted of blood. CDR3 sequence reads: CSVLGQSYEQYF. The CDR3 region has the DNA TGCAGCGTTTTGGGACAGAGCTACGAGCAGTACTTC.